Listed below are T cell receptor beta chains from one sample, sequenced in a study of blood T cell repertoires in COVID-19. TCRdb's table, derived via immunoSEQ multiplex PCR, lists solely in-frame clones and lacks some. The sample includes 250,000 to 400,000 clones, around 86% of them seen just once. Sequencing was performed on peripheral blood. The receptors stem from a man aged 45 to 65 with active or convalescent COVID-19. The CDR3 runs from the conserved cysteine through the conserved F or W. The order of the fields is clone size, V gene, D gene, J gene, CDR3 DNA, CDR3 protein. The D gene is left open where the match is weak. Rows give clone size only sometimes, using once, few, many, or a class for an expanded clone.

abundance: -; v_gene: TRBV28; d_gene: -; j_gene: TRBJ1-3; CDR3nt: TGTGCCAGCAGTCCGCAGGCTCTGAGGGTAGAGAGAAGCTGGGGAAACACCATATATTTT; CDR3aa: CASSPQALRVERSWGNTIYF
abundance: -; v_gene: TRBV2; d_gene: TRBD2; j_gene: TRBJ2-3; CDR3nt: TGTGCCAGCAGTGGGACTAGCGGGGCAGATACGCAGTATTTT; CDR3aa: CASSGTSGADTQYF
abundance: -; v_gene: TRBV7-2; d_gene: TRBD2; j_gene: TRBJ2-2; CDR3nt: TGTGCCAGCAGCTTAGTCCCTAGCGGGGGGGCCAGAACCGGGGAGCTGTTTTTT; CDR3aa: CASSLVPSGGARTGELFF
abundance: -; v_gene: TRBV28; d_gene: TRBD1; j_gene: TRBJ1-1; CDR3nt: TGTGCCAGCAGTTTAGCCGGGACAGCCTCCACTGAAGCTTTCTTT; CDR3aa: CASSLAGTASTEAFF
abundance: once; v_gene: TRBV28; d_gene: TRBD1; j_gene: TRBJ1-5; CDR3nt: TGTGCCAGCAAGGGGACAGGGGGCGATCAGCCCCAGCATTTT; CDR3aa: CASKGTGGDQPQHF
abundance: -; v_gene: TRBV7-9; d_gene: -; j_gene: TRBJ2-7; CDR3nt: TGTGCCAGCAGCTTAGTCCAGGGCAGCTCCTACGAGCAGTACTTC; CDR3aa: CASSLVQGSSYEQYF
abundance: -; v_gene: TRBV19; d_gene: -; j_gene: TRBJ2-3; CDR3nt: TGTGCCAGTAGCCCGGACTGGCGTACTGGCACAGATACGCAGTATTTT; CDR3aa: CASSPDWRTGTDTQYF
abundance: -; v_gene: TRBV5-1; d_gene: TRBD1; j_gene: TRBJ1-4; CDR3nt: TGCGCCAGCAGCCCGGGGACAGGGGACACCGGAAAACTGTTTTTT; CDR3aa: CASSPGTGDTGKLFF
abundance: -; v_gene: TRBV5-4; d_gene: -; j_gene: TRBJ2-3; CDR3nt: TGTGCCAGCAGCTATCAGGGTTCGGAAGATACGCAGTATTTT; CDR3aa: CASSYQGSEDTQYF
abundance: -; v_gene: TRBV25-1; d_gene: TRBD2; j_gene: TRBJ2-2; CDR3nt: TGTGCCAGCAGTAATCCTAGCGGGGGGAACACCGGGGAGCTGTTTTTT; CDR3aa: CASSNPSGGNTGELFF
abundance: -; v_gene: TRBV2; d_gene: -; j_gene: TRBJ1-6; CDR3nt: TGTGCCAGCAGTGAAGGACAGAATTATTCACCCCTCCACTTT; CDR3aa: CASSEGQNYSPLHF
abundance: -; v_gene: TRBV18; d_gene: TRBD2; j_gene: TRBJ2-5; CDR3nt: TGTGCCAGCTCACCCCCGGGAGGGTCGGAGACCCAGTACTTC; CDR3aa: CASSPPGGSETQYF
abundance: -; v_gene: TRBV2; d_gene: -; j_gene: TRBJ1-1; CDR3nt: TGTGCCTCAAGGCGGGGCTTGGACACTGAAGCTTTCTTT; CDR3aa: CASRRGLDTEAFF
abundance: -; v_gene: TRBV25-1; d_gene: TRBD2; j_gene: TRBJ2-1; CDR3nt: TGTGCCAGCAGTGAAAAGCGGGGTAGAGTGGCAAATGAGCAGTTCTTC; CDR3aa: CASSEKRGRVANEQFF
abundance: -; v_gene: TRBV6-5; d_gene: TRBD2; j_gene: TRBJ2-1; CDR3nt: TGTGCCAGCAGGTGGGAGGGAGGGCACTACAATGAGCAGTTCTTC; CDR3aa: CASRWEGGHYNEQFF
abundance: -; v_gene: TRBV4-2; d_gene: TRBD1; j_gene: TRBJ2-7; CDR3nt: TGTGCCAGCAGCCAAGCAGGGGGCCTTACCTACGAGCAGTACTTC; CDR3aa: CASSQAGGLTYEQYF
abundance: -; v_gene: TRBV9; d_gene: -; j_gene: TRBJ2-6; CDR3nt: TGTGCCAGCACCAGGACAGGGAGCGGGGCTGGGGCCAACGTCCTGACTTTC; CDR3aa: CASTRTGSGAGANVLTF
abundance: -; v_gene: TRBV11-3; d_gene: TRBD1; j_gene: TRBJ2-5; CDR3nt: TGTGCCAGCAGCGGGACAGGGCCGACCCAGTACTTC; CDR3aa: CASSGTGPTQYF
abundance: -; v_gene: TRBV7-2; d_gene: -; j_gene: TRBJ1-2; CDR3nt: TGTGCCAGCAGCTTAGAGCGAACGGTCTATGGCTACACCTTC; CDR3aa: CASSLERTVYGYTF
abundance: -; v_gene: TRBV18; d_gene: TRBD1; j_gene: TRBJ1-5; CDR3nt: TGTGCCAGCTCATCCGGGACAGGGAGTAGCAATCAGCCCCAGCATTTT; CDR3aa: CASSSGTGSSNQPQHF
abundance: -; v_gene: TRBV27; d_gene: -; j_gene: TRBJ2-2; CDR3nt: TGTGCCAGCACGGGGAACACCGGGGAGCTGTTTTTT; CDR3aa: CASTGNTGELFF
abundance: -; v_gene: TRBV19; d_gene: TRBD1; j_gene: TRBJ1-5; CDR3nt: TGTGCCAGTAGCGGACAGGGGGGGAATCAGCCCCAGCATTTT; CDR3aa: CASSGQGGNQPQHF
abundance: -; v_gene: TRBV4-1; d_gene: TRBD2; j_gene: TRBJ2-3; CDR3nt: TGCGCCAGCAGCCAAACCTTGGGGACTAGCGGGAGGGCCGGTACGCAGTATTTT; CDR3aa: CASSQTLGTSGRAGTQYF
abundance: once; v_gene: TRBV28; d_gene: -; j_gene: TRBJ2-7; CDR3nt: TGTGCCAGCAGGAGCCGCCTATGGGAGCAGTACTTC; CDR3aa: CASRSRLWEQYF
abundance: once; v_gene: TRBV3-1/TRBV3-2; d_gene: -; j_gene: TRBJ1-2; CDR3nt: TGTGCCAGCAGCCAATTAACAAACCAGGGTGCTGTCTATGGCTACACCTTC; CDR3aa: CASSQLTNQGAVYGYTF
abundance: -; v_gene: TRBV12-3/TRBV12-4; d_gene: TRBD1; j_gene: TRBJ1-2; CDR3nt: TGTGCCAGCAGCCCGACAGGGAGATCCGGCTACACCTTC; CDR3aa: CASSPTGRSGYTF
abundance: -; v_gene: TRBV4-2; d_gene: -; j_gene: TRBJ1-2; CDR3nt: TGTGCCAGCAGCCAAGATAGGGAGTTCTATGGCTACACCTTC; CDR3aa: CASSQDREFYGYTF
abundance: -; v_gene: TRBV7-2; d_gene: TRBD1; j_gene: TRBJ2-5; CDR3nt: TGTGCCAGCAGCAAAGACAGGGCCTCGGAGACCCAGTACTTC; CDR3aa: CASSKDRASETQYF
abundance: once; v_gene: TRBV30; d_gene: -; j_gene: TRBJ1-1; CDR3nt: TGTGCCTGGGGGGACGGGAGAAACACTGAAGCTTTCTTT; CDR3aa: CAWGDGRNTEAFF
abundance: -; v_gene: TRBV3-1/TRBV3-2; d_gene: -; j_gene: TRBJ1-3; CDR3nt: TGTGCCAGCAGCCAGACTGGCTCTGGAAACACCATATATTTT; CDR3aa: CASSQTGSGNTIYF
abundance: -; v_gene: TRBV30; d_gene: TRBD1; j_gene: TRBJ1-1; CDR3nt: TGTGCCTGGGGTCTAACAGGGGGTACTGAAGCTTTCTTT; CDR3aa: CAWGLTGGTEAFF
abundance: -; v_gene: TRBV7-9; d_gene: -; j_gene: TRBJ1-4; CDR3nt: TGTGCCAGCAGCGGCGGACAGACAACTAATGAAAAACTGTTTTTT; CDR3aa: CASSGGQTTNEKLFF
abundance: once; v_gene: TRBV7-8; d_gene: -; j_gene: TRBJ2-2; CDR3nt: TGTGCCAGCAACTTACAGGGAATGAACACCGGGGAGCTGTTTTTT; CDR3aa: CASNLQGMNTGELFF
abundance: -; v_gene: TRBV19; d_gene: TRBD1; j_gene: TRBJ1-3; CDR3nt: TGTGCCAGTAAACCGGGACAGGGAGGTGGAAACACCATATATTTT; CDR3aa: CASKPGQGGGNTIYF
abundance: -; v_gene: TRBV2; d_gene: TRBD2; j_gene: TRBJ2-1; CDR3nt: TGTGCCAGCAGATTAGCGGGAGGGGTCTATGAGCAGTTCTTC; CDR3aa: CASRLAGGVYEQFF
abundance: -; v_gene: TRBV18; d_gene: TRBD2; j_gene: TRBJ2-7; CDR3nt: TGTGCCAGCTCACCGGGACTAGCGGGAGGAGTTTACGAGCAGTACTTC; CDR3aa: CASSPGLAGGVYEQYF
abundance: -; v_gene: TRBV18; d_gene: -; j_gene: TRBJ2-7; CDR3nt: TGTGCCAGCTCACCGGCAGGCTCTCAGGTCGAGCAGTACTTC; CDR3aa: CASSPAGSQVEQYF
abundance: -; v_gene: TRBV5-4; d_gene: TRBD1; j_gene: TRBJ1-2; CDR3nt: TGTGCCAGCAGCTTGGGCACCGGGACAGGGGTTGGCTACACCTTC; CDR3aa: CASSLGTGTGVGYTF
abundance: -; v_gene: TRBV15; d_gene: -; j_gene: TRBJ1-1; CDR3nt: TGTGCCACCAGCAGAGATCTCTGGGACACGTTGAACACTGAAGCTTTCTTT; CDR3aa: CATSRDLWDTLNTEAFF
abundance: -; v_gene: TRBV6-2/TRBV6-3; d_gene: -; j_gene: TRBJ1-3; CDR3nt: TGTGCCAGCAGTTTCGACGGGTCGGGGAGGCTGCTCGGAAACACCATATATTTT; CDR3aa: CASSFDGSGRLLGNTIYF
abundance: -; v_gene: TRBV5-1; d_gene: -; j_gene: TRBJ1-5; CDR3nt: TGCGCCAGCAGCGTGACAACCGATCAGCCCCAGCATTTT; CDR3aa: CASSVTTDQPQHF
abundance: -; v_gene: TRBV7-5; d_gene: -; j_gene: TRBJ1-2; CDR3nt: TGTGCCAGAAGCTTAAGCGACAGAAGGTACTATGGCTACACCTTC; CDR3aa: CARSLSDRRYYGYTF